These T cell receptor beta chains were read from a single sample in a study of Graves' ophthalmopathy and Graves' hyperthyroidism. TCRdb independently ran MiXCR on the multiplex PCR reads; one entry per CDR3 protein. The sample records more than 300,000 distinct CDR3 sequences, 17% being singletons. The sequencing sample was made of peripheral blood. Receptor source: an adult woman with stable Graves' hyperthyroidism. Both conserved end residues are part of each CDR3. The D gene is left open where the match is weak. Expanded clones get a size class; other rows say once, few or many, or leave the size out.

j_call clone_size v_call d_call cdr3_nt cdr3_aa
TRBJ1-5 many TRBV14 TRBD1 TGTGCCAGCAGCGGACAGGTCGATCAGCCCCAGCATTTT CASSGQVDQPQHF
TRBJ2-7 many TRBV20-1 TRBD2 TGCAGTGGGAGGGCGAGCGGGGACTCTCCCGAGCAGTACTTC CSGRASGDSPEQYF
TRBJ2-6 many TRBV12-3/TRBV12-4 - TGTGCCAGCAGTTTAAGAAGGGTTTGGGGGTCCCCTGGGGCCAACGTCCTGACTTTC CASSLRRVWGSPGANVLTF
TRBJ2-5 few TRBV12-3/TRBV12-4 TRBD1 TGTGCCAGCAGACTCGGTCTACAGGGGACGGAGACCCAGTACTTC CASRLGLQGTETQYF
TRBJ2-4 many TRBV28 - TGTGCCAGCAATGAGAGAGCCAAAAACATTCAGTACTTC CASNERAKNIQYF
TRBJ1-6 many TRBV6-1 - TGTGCCATCGGGAATTATAATTCACCCCTCCACTTT CAIGNYNSPLHF
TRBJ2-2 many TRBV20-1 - TGCAGTGCTAGAGATCGGGTGTACACCGGGGAGCTGTTTTTT CSARDRVYTGELFF
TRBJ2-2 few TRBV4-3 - TGCGCCAGCAGCCAAGATATGTCTAACACCGGGGAGCTGTTTTTT CASSQDMSNTGELFF
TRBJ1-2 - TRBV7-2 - TGTGCCAGCAGCAAAGACAGGCAAGCTAACTATGGCTACACCTTC CASSKDRQANYGYTF
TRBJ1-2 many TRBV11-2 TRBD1 TGTGCCAGCAACTTAGGAGGGGGCAATGGCTACACCTTC CASNLGGGNGYTF
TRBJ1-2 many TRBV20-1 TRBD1 TGCAGTGCTAGAGGGTGGACAGGGGGCATCTATGGCTACACCTTC CSARGWTGGIYGYTF
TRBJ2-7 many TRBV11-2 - TGTGCCAGCAGCCTATCATGGCGGTCCGAGCAGTACTTC CASSLSWRSEQYF
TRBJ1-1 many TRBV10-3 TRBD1 TGTGCCATCAGTAGAACAGGGGATGAAGCTTTCTTT CAISRTGDEAFF
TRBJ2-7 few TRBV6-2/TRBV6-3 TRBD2 TGTGCCAGCAGTTACTCAAGACTAGCGGGAGTCCAAAACTCCTACGAGCAGTACTTC CASSYSRLAGVQNSYEQYF
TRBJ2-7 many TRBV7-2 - TGTGCCAGCAGCTCAACGTGGGGGCAGGGAACGGTCGAGCAGTACTTC CASSSTWGQGTVEQYF
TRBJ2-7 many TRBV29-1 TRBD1 TGCAGCGTTGAAAGGAGGGACAGGGGGTCCTACGAGCAGTACTTC CSVERRDRGSYEQYF
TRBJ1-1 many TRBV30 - TGTGCCTGGAGCGGGGTCGGGGGCCCGAACACTGAGGCTTTCTTT CAWSGVGGPNTEAFF
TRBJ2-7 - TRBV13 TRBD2 TGTGCCAGCAGCCCAAGCGAGCCGGGCTCTAGCGGGGCCTACGAGCAGTACTTC CASSPSEPGSSGAYEQYF
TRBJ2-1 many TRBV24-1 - TGTGCCACCAGTGATACCTTGGACTCATCCTACAATGAGCAGTTCTTC CATSDTLDSSYNEQFF
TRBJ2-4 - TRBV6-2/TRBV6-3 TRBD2 TGTGCCAGCAGTTCCATAGCGGGGGTAGCCAAAAACATTAAGTACTTC CASSSIAGVAKNIKYF
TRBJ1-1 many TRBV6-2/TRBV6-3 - TGTGCCAACAGACGCATCCAGGGTTCCGACACTGAAGCTTTCTTT CANRRIQGSDTEAFF